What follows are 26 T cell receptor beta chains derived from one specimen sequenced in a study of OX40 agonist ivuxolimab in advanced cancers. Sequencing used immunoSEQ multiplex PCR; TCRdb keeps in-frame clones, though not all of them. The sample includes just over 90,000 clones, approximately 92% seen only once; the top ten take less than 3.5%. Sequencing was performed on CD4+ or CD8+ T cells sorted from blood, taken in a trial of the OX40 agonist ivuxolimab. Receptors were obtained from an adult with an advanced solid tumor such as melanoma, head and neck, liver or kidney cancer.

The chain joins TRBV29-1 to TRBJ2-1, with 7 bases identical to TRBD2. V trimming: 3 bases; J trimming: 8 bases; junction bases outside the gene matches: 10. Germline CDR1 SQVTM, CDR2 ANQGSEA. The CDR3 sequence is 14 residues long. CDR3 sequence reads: CSVDSGRVLDEQFF. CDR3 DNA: TGCAGCGTTGACTCAGGGAGGGTTCTCGATGAGCAGTTCTTC.

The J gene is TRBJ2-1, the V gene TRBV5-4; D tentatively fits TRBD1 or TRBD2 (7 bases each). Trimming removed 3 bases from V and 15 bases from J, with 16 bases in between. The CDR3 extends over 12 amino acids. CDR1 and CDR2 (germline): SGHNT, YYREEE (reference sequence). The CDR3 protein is CASSYQGGEAFF. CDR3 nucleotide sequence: TGTGCCAGCAGCTACCAGGGGGGGGAGGCGTTCTTC.

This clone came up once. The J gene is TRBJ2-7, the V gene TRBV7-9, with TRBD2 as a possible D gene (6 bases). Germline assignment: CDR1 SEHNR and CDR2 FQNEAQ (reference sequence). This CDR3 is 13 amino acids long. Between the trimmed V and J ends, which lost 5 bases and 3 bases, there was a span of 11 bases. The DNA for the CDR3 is TGTGCCAGCAGCCTCGGAGGGTACTACGAGCAGTACTTC. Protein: CASSLGGYYEQYF.

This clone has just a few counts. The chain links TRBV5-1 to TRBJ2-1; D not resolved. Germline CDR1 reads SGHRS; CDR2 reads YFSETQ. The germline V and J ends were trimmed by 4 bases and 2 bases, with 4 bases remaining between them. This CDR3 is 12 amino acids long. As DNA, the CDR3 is TGCGCCAGCAGCCGGGCCTACAATGAGCAGTTCTTC. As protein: CASSRAYNEQFF.

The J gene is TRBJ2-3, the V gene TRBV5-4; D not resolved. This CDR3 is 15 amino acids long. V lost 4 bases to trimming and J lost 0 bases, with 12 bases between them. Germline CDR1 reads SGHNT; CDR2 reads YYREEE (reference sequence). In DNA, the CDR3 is TGTGCCAGCAGCCTAAGGCCAGAAAGCACAGATACGCAGTATTTT. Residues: CASSLRPESTDTQYF.

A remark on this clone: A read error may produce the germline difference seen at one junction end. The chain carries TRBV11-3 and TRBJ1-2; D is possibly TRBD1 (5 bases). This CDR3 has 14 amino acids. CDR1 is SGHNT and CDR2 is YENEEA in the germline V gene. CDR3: CASSSGNSNHGYTF. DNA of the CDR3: TGTGCCAGCAGCTCAGGGAACAGTAACCATGGCTACACCTTC.

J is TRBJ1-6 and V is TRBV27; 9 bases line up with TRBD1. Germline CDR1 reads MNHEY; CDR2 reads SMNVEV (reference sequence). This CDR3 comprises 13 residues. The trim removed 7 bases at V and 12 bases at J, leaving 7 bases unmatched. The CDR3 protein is CASTTGQGGPLHF. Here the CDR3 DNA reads TGTGCCAGCACAACGGGACAGGGTGGACCCCTCCACTTT.

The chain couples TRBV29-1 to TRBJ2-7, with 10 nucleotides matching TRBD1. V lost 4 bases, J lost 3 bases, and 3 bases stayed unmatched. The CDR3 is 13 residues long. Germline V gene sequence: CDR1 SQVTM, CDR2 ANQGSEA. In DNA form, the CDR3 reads TGCAGCGTTGCAGACAGGGGGCTCTACGAGCAGTACTTC. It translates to CSVADRGLYEQYF.

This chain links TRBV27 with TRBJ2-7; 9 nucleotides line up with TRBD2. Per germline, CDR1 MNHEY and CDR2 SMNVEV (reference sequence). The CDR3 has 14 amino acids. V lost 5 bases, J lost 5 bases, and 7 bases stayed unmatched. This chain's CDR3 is CASSAGGPVNEQYF. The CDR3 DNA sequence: TGTGCCAGCAGTGCGGGGGGGCCGGTCAACGAGCAGTACTTC.

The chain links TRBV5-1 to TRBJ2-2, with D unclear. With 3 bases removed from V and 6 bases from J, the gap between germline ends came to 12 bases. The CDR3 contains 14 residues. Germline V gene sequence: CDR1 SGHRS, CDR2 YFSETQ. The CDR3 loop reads CASSSSNRAGELFF. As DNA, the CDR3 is TGCGCCAGCAGCTCGAGCAACCGGGCCGGGGAGCTGTTTTTT.

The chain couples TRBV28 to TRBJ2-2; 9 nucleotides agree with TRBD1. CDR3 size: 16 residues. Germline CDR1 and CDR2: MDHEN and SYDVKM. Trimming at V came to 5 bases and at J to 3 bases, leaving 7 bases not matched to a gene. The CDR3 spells CASSLDRGKDTGELFF. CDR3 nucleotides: TGTGCCAGCAGTCTCGACAGGGGGAAAGACACCGGGGAGCTGTTTTTT.

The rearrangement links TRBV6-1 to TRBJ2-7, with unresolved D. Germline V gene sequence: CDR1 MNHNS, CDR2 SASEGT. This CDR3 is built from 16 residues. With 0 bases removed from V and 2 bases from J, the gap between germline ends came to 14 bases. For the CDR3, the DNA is TGTGCCAGCAGTGAAGCCGGTGTACGGTCCCCCTACGAGCAGTACTTC. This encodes CASSEAGVRSPYEQYF.

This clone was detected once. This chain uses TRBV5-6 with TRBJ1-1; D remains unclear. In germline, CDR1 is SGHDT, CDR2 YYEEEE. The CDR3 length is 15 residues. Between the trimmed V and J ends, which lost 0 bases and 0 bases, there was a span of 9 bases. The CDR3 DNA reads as TGTGCCAGCAGCTTGGCTAGAAGTATGAACACTGAAGCTTTCTTT. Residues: CASSLARSMNTEAFF.

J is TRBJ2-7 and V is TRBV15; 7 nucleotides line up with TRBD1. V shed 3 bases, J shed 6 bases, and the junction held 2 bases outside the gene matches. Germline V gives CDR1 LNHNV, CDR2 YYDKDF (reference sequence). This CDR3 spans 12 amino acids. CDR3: CATSRTGSEQYF. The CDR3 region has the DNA TGTGCCACCAGCAGGACAGGGTCCGAGCAGTACTTC.

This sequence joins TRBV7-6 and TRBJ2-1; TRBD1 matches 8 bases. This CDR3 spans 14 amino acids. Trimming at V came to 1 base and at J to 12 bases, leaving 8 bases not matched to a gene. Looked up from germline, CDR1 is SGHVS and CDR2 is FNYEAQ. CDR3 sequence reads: CASSLGSRGQVQFF. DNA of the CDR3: TGTGCCAGCAGCTTAGGATCCAGGGGGCAGGTGCAGTTCTTC.

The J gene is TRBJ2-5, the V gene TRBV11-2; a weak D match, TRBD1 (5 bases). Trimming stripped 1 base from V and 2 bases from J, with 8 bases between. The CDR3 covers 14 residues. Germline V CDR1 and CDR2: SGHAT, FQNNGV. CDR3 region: CASSLGQLQETQYF. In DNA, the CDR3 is TGTGCCAGCAGCTTAGGACAGCTTCAAGAGACCCAGTACTTC.

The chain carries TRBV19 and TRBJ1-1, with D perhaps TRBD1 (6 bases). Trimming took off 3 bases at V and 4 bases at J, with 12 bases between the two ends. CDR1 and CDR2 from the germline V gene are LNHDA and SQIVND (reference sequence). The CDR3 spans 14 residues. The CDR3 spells CASSIGGLTTEAFF. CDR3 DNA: TGTGCCAGTAGTATCGGGGGGCTAACCACTGAAGCTTTCTTT. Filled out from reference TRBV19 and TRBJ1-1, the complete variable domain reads DGGITQSPKYLFRKEGQNVTLSCEQNLNHDAMYWYRQDPGQGLRLIYYSQIVNDFQKGDIAEGYSVSREKKESFPLTVTSAQKNPTAFYLCASSIGGLTTEAFFGQGTRLTVV.

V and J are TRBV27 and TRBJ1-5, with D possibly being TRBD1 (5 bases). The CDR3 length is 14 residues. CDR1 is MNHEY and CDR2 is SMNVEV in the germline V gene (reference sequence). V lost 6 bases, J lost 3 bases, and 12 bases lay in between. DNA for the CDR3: TGTGCCAGCAGACCGGGGGTGTACAATCAGCCCCAGCATTTT. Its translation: CASRPGVYNQPQHF.

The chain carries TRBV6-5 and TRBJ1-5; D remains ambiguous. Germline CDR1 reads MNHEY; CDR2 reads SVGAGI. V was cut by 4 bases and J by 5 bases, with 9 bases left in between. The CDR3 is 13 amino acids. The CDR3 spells CASSSRTDQPQHF. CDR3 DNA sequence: TGTGCCAGCAGTTCTAGGACGGATCAGCCCCAGCATTTT.

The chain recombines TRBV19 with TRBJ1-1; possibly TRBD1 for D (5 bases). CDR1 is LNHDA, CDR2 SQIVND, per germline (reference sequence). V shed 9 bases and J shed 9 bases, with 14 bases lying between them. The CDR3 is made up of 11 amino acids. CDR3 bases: TGTGCCAGCGGGGGGGTACGACAAGCTTTCTTT. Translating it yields CASGGVRQAFF.

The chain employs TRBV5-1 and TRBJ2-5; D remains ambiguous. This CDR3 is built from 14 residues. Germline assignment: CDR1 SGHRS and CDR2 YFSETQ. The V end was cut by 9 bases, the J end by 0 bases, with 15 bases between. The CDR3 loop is CATAELPYQETQYF. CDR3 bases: TGCGCCACCGCAGAGCTACCGTACCAAGAGACCCAGTACTTC.

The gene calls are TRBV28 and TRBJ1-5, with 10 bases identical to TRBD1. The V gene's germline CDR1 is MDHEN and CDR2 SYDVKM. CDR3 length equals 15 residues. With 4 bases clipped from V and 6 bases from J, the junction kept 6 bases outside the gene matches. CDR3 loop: CASSYPGTGVQPQHF. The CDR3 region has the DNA TGTGCCAGCAGTTACCCCGGGACAGGGGTTCAGCCCCAGCATTTT.

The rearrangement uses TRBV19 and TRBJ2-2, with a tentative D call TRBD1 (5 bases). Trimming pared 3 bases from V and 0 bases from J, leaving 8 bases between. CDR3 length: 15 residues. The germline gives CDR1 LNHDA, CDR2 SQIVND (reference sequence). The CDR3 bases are TGTGCCAGTAGTATTCAGGACACGAACACCGGGGAGCTGTTTTTT. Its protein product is CASSIQDTNTGELFF.

CDR3 bases: TGTGCCAGCAGCGTAGCGTCCGGGGGCGCGGGCACAGATACGCAGTATTTT. Protein: CASSVASGGAGTDTQYF. This sequence joins TRBV9 and TRBJ2-3, with D possibly called TRBD1 or TRBD2 (6 bases each). V was shortened by 0 bases and J by 1 base, with 15 bases between the two germline ends. Looked up from germline, CDR1 is SGDLS and CDR2 is YYNGEE. The CDR3 is 17 amino acids.

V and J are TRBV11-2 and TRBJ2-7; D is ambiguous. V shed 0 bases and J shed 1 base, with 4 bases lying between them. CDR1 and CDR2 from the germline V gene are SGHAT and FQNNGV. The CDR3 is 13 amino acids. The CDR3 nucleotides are TGTGCCAGCAGCTTAGAACAGTCCTACGAGCAGTACTTC. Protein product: CASSLEQSYEQYF.

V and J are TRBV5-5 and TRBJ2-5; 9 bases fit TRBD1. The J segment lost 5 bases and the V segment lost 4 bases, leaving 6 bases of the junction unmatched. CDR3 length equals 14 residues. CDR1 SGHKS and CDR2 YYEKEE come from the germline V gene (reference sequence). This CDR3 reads CASSPTGGGETQYF. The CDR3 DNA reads TGTGCCAGCAGCCCCACAGGGGGCGGGGAGACCCAGTACTTC.